This TCR beta chain was captured in a study of blood T cell repertoires in COVID-19 (dated by TCRdb to 2020 to 2022). Study-level background: Recovered participants in ImmuneRACE Cohort 3 were defined as having two consecutive negative NP/OP PCR tests, clearance from a healthcare professional, or resolution of symptoms. Samples covering the acute and convalescent phases of COVID-19 were provided by collaborators in the United States, Italy and Spain. The material from the prospective study consisted of cDNA or gDNA derived from T cells, B-cell-depleted T cells, or PBMCs. Subjects who had been exposed to COVID-19, were actively infected with it, or had recovered from it provided the deeply sampled blood TCRbeta repertoires that made up the dataset. A freely available public database, intended as a resource for researchers studying the immune response to SARS-CoV-2, is where the repertoires were released. The samples were drawn from two sources: the first 160 participants of the ongoing ImmuneRACE study, and approximately 1,300 subjects contributed by 6 global collaborators. A de-identified subject ID, COVID-19 status, age in years and sex were almost always included in the sample metadata. Where HLA class I and class II types were available, the types were taken from metadata supplied by the sample provider, not from assay-based typing. General conclusions and limits of the study: How much clinical and demographic metadata was included differed by source and by participant, and the metadata was provided uncurated.

Participants in the prospective study were aged about 18 to 95 years, lived in some 24 United States geographic areas, and enrolled through a virtual design. In the prospective study, participants were assigned to cohorts based on the clinical history participants reported in a screening survey and a study questionnaire. Each participant in the prospective study had whole blood, serum and a nasopharyngeal or oropharyngeal swab collected by mobile phlebotomists. Over a 2-month period, participants in the prospective study had the option of providing additional blood draws and questionnaires. Before DNA extraction, blood samples from the prospective study were shipped at room temperature or frozen. On this clone: What this receptor recognizes is not known. The input lacks base qualities; no much larger clone sits a single base away.

TCRbeta CDR3 regions were amplified from genomic DNA using the immunoSEQ Assay, a bias-controlled multiplex PCR. Concerning the study's data processing: Within the assay, amplification of reference gene primers was used to estimate how many nucleated cells each sample contained. Sequence reads were collapsed and filtered to measure the absolute abundance of every unique TCRbeta CDR3 rearrangement. Productive Simpson clonality was computed per sample as the square root of Simpson's diversity index over productive rearrangements. Held by TCRdb, this immuneACCESS table contains in-frame sequences only and omits some clones. Under half of the omission traces to an unresolved V gene where checked; the cause of the rest is unknown. The V and J calls and clone size were taken over from that table, and D and trimming were inferred from the DNA. The sample table records about 170,000 clones; 79% of these occur just once. The ten largest clones add up to around 17% of the sample.

Unmatched junction bases come to 16, with V trimmed by 4 bases and J by 9 bases. CDR1 is given as SGHNT and CDR2 as YYREEE, both from the germline V gene (reference sequence). The CDR3 sequence holds 15 residues, the cysteine and phenylalanine included. The DNA shown is the 45-base CDR3, in frame from base 1. The sequence was obtained from an older woman in a cohort exposed to, infected with or recovered from COVID-19 (not recorded which). The sample taken for sequencing was PBMCs or T cells enriched from blood (not recorded which). This receptor chain uses TRBV5-4 and TRBJ2-7; TRBD1 lines up with 7 middle nucleotides. The CDR3 protein is CASSPGASGQGVQYF. The DNA reads TGTGCCAGCAGCCCCGGGGCCAGTGGCCAGGGGGTGCAGTACTTC.